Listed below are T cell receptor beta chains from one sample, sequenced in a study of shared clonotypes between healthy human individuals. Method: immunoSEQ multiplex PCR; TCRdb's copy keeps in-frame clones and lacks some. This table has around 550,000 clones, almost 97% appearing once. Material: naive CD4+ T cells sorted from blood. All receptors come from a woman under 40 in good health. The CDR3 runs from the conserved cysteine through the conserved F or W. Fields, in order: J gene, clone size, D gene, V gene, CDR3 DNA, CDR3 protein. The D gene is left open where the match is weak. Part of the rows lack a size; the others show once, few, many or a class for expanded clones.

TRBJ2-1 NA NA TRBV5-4 TGTGCCAGCAGCTTGGGAGGGAAAACCTACAATGAGCAGTTCTTC CASSLGGKTYNEQFF
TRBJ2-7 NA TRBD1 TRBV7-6 TGTGCCAGCAGCTTAGTACAGGGGGAAGTAACCTACGAGCAGTACTTC CASSLVQGEVTYEQYF
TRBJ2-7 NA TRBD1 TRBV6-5 TGTGCCAGCAGCACCAACAGACAGGGGAGGTACGAGCAGTACTTC CASSTNRQGRYEQYF
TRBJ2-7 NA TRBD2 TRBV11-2 TGTGCCAGCAGCCCCGGCGGGAGCTACCACGAGCAGTACTTC CASSPGGSYHEQYF
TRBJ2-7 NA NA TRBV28 TGTGCCAGCAGTTATAGGGTCCCGCCGTTAAGGTCCGAGCAGTACTTC CASSYRVPPLRSEQYF
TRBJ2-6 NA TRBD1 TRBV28 TGTGCCAGCAGTGTACGGACAGGGAAATATGGGGCCAACGTCCTGACTTTC CASSVRTGKYGANVLTF
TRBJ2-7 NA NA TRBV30 TGTGCCTGGAGTCCCGGTTCCTACGAGCAGTACTTC CAWSPGSYEQYF
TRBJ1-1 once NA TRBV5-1 TGCGCCAGCAGCCCGGCCGGGAGGTTGGAAGCTTTCTTT CASSPAGRLEAFF
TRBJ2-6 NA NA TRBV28 TGTGCCAGCAGTTCGATCGTCCACTCTGGGGCCAACGTCCTGACTTTC CASSSIVHSGANVLTF
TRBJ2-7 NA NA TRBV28 TGTGCCAGCCCTGGACGGCCCTACGAGCAGTACTTC CASPGRPYEQYF
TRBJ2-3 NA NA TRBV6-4 TGTGCCAGCAGTGACCAAAGCACAGATACGCAGTATTTT CASSDQSTDTQYF
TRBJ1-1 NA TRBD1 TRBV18 TGTGCCAGCTCAGAGACGACAGGGGACACTGAAGCTTTCTTT CASSETTGDTEAFF
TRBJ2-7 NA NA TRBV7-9 TGTGCCAGCAGCTTAAGCGGCCCTCGGTACGAGCAGTACTTC CASSLSGPRYEQYF
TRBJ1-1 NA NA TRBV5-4 TGTGCCAGCAGCCGGAGTTATGGGCAGGGGAACACTGAAGCTTTCTTT CASSRSYGQGNTEAFF
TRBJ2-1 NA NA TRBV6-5 TGTGCCAGCAGTTACAACCGGGACTTTACATACAATGAGCAGTTCTTC CASSYNRDFTYNEQFF
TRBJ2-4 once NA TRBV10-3 TGTGCCATCAGTGAGACGGCCTCGCTAGCCAAAAACATTCAGTACTTC CAISETASLAKNIQYF
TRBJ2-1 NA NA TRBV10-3 TGTGCCATCAGTGAGTCGGGGGACAATAACCCTATTTACAATGAGCAGTTCTTC CAISESGDNNPIYNEQFF
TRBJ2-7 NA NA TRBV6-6 TGTGCCAGCAGTTACCCCCCGGGGCAGGGAGTCCACGAGCAGTACTTC CASSYPPGQGVHEQYF
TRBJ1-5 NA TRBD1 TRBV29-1 TGCAGCGTTGGCCTAACAGGGGATCAGCCCCAGCATTTT CSVGLTGDQPQHF
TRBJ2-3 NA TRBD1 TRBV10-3 TGTGCCATCAGTGACAGGACAGGGGTCAGAAGCACAGATACGCAGTATTTT CAISDRTGVRSTDTQYF
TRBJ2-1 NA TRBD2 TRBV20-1 TGCAGTGCCCCGACTAGCGCCGAGCAGTTCTTC CSAPTSAEQFF
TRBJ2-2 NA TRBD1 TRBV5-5 TGTGCCAGCAGCTTTGGGACAGGGGTGAACACCGGGGAGCTGTTTTTT CASSFGTGVNTGELFF
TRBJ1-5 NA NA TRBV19 TGTGCCAGTAGATCGGCCAATCAGCCCCAGCATTTT CASRSANQPQHF
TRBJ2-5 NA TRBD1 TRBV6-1 TGTGCCAGTCCAGCGGCAGGGGGCATGGAGACCCAGTACTTC CASPAAGGMETQYF
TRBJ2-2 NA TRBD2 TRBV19 TGTGCCAGTTCCGGGACTAGCGGCTCCGGGGAGCTGTTTTTT CASSGTSGSGELFF
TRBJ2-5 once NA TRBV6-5 TGTGCCAGCAGTTACGGGAGGAGAGCGGAGACCCAGTACTTC CASSYGRRAETQYF
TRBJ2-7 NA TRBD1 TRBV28 TGTGCCAGCAGTCCGGGGACAGGGGGCTCCTACGAGCAGTACTTC CASSPGTGGSYEQYF
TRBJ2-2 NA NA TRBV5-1 TGCGCCAGCAGCTTGGGTCCACAGGGCGGTGGCACCGGGGAGCTGTTTTTT CASSLGPQGGGTGELFF
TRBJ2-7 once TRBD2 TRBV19 TGTGCCAGTAGTATAGCCCTAGCGGGAGTATACGAGCAGTACTTC CASSIALAGVYEQYF
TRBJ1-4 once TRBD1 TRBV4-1 TGCGCCAGCGGGACAGGGGAGAGGGAAAAACTGTTTTTT CASGTGEREKLFF
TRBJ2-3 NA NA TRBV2 TGTGCCAGCAGAGACTACCGCAGCACAGATACGCAGTATTTT CASRDYRSTDTQYF
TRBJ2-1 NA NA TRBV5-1 TGCGCCAGCAGCTTGCAGAGCGGGCCCTACAATGAGCAGTTCTTC CASSLQSGPYNEQFF
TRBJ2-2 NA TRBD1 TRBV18 TGTGCCAGCTCGCCCCGGGACAGGGTGACCGGGGAGCTGTTTTTT CASSPRDRVTGELFF
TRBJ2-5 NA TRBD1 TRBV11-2 TGTGCCAGCAGCTTAGGGGGACAGTCCAAAGAGACCCAGTACTTC CASSLGGQSKETQYF
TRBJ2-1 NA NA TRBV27 TGTGCCAGCAGTCCTTACAGGGTTCAAGAGCAGTTCTTC CASSPYRVQEQFF
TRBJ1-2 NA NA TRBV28 TGTGCCACTTACAGGAGTGTCAACTATGGCTACACCTTC CATYRSVNYGYTF
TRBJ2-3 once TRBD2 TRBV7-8 TGTGCCAGCAGCCATCAAAGCGGGAGGGCCAAAGATACGCAGTATTTT CASSHQSGRAKDTQYF
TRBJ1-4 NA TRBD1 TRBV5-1 TGCGCCAGCAGCTTAGGACAGGCCGACAAACTGTTTTTT CASSLGQADKLFF
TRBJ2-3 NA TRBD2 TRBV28 TGTGCCAGCAGTCTCCAAGCGGGAGGCGGAGCTAGCACAGATACGCAGTATTTT CASSLQAGGGASTDTQYF
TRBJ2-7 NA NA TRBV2 TGTGCCAGCAGCTCATTTGCGGGAACCTACGAGCAGTACTTC CASSSFAGTYEQYF
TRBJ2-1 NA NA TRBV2 TGTGCCAGCAGTGAAGATGAGGGGTTCTCCTACAATGAGCAGTTCTTC CASSEDEGFSYNEQFF
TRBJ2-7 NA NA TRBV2 TGTGCCGGGTGGGGCCAGGTGAACCCCCAGCAGCAGTACTTC CAGWGQVNPQQQYF
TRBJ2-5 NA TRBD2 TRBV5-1 TGCGCCAGCAGCGAGAGAGCGGGAGTCGGGGAGACCCAGTACTTC CASSERAGVGETQYF
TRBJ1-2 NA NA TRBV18 TGTGCCAGCTCACTGCGGGAGGTGGATGGCTACACCTTC CASSLREVDGYTF
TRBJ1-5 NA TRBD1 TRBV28 TGTGCCTGCAATTCGGGACAGGTTAGCAATCAGCCCCAGCATTTT CACNSGQVSNQPQHF
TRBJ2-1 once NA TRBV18 TGTGCCAGCTCACCTCGAGGGGGCAATGAGCAGTTCTTC CASSPRGGNEQFF
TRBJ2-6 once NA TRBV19 TGTGCCAGTAGTATAGGAGAGGGTACAGGGTCATTTGGGGCCAACGTCCTGACTTTC CASSIGEGTGSFGANVLTF
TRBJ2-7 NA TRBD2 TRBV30 TGTGCCTGGTGTCCAGCGGGAGGGCGGTACGAGCAGTACTTC CAWCPAGGRYEQYF
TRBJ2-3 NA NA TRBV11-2 TGTGCCAGCAGCTTAGTGGGCCCCAAGTACGATACGCAGTATTTT CASSLVGPKYDTQYF
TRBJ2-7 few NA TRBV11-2 TGTGCCAGCAGCGCCTCCTACGAGCAGTACTTC CASSASYEQYF
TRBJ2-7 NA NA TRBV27 TGTGCCAGCAGTTTGCGGGGACCCACCACTGGCGAGCAGTACTTC CASSLRGPTTGEQYF
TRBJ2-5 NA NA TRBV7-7 TGTGCCAGCAGTTTCCCCGGGAGTGAGACCCAGTACTTC CASSFPGSETQYF
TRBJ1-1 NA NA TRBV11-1 TGTGCCAGCAGCTTAAGTGCTGAAGCTTTCTTT CASSLSAEAFF
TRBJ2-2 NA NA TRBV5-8 TGTGCCAGCAGCTCCGGAGGTTGGGGGAGTGCCGGGGAGCTGTTTTTT CASSSGGWGSAGELFF